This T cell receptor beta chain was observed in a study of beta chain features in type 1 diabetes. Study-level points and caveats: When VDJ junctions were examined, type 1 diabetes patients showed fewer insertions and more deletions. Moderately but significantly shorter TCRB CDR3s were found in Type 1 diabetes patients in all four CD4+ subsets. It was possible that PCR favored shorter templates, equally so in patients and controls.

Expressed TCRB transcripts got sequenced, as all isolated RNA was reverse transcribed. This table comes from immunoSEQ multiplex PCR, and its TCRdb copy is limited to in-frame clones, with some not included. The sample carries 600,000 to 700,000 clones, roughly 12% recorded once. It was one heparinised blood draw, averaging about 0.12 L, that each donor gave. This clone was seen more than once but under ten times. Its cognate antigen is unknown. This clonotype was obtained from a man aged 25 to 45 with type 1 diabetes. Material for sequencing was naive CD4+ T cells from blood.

CDR3 nucleotide sequence: TGTGCCAGCAGCGCCTCCGGGACTAGCAAAGTCGTCAAGTATTTT. It yields the protein CASSASGTSKVVKYF. The chain combines TRBV9 with TRBJ2-3; 9 bases agree with TRBD2. The junction had 15 bases not matched to a gene; V was cut back by 3 bases and J by 13 bases. CDR3 length: 15 residues. Looked up from germline, CDR1 is SGDLS and CDR2 is YYNGEE. Based on the CDR3 plus reference TRBV9 and TRBJ2-3, the full variable domain is DSGVTQTPKHLITATGQRVTLRCSPRSGDLSVYWYQQSLDQGLQFLIQYYNGEERAKGNILERFSAQQFPDLHSELNLSSLELGDSALYFCASSASGTSKVVKYFGPGTRLTVL.